The rows below give T cell receptor beta chains drawn from one sample of a study of cytomegalovirus exposure and HLA in healthy donors. TCRdb's copy holds only in-frame clones and misses some; the assay was immunoSEQ multiplex PCR. This sample has some 86,000 clones; about 70% occur once, and the top ten carry 2% to 2.5%. Sequenced sample: PBMCs. Receptors were obtained from a man younger than 45 in good health and CMV-seronegative. CDR3s include the opening cysteine and the closing phenylalanine or tryptophan. D genes are given only for firm matches. Clone size is not always given. Where it is, it says once, few, many or a class for expanded clones.

D gene,V gene,J gene,clone size,CDR3 protein,CDR3 DNA
NA,TRBV6-5,TRBJ1-5,NA,CATQLGTNQPQHF,TGTGCCACCCAGCTAGGTACCAATCAGCCCCAGCATTTT
TRBD2,TRBV30,TRBJ2-3,NA,CAWGLAGGPADTQYF,TGTGCCTGGGGACTAGCGGGAGGGCCGGCAGATACGCAGTATTTT
TRBD2,TRBV14,TRBJ2-1,NA,CASSPLAGGPPVENEQFF,TGTGCCAGCAGCCCGCTAGCGGGAGGCCCGCCGGTGGAGAATGAGCAGTTCTTC
NA,TRBV9,TRBJ1-1,many,CASSVRGGTTHTEAFF,TGTGCCAGCAGCGTAAGGGGAGGTACGACTCACACTGAAGCTTTCTTT
NA,TRBV15,TRBJ2-2,NA,CATSASRFTGELFF,TGTGCCACCAGCGCGTCTCGGTTCACCGGGGAGCTGTTTTTT
NA,TRBV7-9,TRBJ1-4,NA,CASSSGATNEKLFF,TGTGCCAGCAGCTCTGGAGCAACTAATGAAAAACTGTTTTTT
NA,TRBV4-3,TRBJ2-3,NA,CASSQLQGSTDTQYF,TGCGCCAGCAGCCAGTTACAGGGTAGCACAGATACGCAGTATTTT
TRBD2,TRBV9,TRBJ2-1,NA,CASSVAPSGGGEQFF,TGTGCCAGCAGCGTAGCTCCTAGCGGGGGGGGTGAGCAGTTCTTC
NA,TRBV27,TRBJ2-7,few,CASSSGTLYEQYF,TGTGCCAGCAGTTCCGGGACTCTCTACGAGCAGTACTTC
TRBD1,TRBV28,TRBJ1-4,NA,CASSLGTGFEKLFF,TGTGCCAGCAGTTTAGGGACAGGGTTTGAAAAACTGTTTTTT
TRBD2,TRBV19,TRBJ2-7,NA,CASSPLAGEIEQYF,TGTGCCAGTAGCCCGCTAGCGGGAGAGATCGAGCAGTACTTC
NA,TRBV10-3,TRBJ2-7,once,CAISSEGEQYF,TGTGCCATCTCCTCCGAGGGCGAGCAGTACTTC
NA,TRBV7-8,TRBJ2-7,few,CASSLFVGESYEQYF,TGTGCCAGCAGCTTATTCGTCGGGGAATCCTACGAGCAGTACTTC
NA,TRBV9,TRBJ2-7,NA,CASSVVQGRTYEQYF,TGTGCCAGCAGCGTAGTGCAGGGGCGGACTTACGAGCAGTACTTC
NA,TRBV27,TRBJ1-2,few,CASMSAYYGYTF,TGTGCCAGCATGTCAGCGTACTATGGCTACACCTTC
NA,TRBV5-6,TRBJ1-5,NA,CASSLGHQPQHF,TGTGCCAGCAGCTTGGGGCATCAGCCCCAGCATTTT
NA,TRBV9,TRBJ2-2,few,CASSVAAAGELFF,TGTGCCAGCAGCGTAGCGGCGGCCGGGGAGCTGTTTTTT
TRBD1,TRBV19,TRBJ1-5,NA,CASTTSGTGASNQPQHF,TGTGCCAGTACCACCTCCGGGACAGGAGCTAGCAATCAGCCCCAGCATTTT
NA,TRBV7-8,TRBJ2-3,NA,CASSLRAGERTDTQYF,TGTGCCAGCAGCTTAAGGGCGGGCGAGCGCACAGATACGCAGTATTTT
TRBD1,TRBV29-1,TRBJ2-7,once,CSVVGQGSYEQYF,TGCAGCGTTGTGGGACAGGGCTCCTACGAGCAGTACTTC
TRBD1,TRBV4-1,TRBJ2-7,NA,CASSQRDRVSYEQYF,TGCGCCAGCAGCCAACGGGACAGGGTCTCCTACGAGCAGTACTTC
TRBD1,TRBV30,TRBJ1-4,NA,CAWRGDSGEKLFF,TGTGCCTGGAGGGGGGACAGTGGCGAAAAACTGTTTTTT
TRBD2,TRBV27,TRBJ2-7,once,CASTPGEGRYEQYF,TGTGCCAGCACCCCTGGGGAGGGTCGCTACGAGCAGTACTTC
NA,TRBV7-6,TRBJ2-2,NA,CASSFILAGGELFF,TGTGCCAGCAGCTTTATACTAGCTGGCGGGGAGCTGTTTTTT
NA,TRBV6-1,TRBJ1-3,NA,CASSEAGGRNTIYF,TGTGCCAGCAGTGAAGCGGGTGGGCGAAACACCATATATTTT
NA,TRBV7-6,TRBJ1-1,NA,CASSLGQGMNTEAFF,TGTGCCAGCAGCTTAGGTCAGGGGATGAACACTGAAGCTTTCTTT
TRBD2,TRBV27,TRBJ2-7,NA,CASSVDTGGEQYF,TGTGCCAGCAGTGTTGACACCGGGGGGGAGCAGTACTTC
TRBD1,TRBV7-9,TRBJ1-2,NA,CASSFLTGTDINYGYTF,TGTGCCAGCAGCTTCCTCACCGGGACAGACATAAACTATGGCTACACCTTC
NA,TRBV7-9,TRBJ2-2,NA,CASSDTDRMNTGELFF,TGTGCCAGCAGCGATACGGACAGAATGAACACCGGGGAGCTGTTTTTT
TRBD2,TRBV7-3,TRBJ2-3,NA,CASSSPLAGPDTQYF,TGTGCCAGCAGCTCCCCACTAGCGGGACCAGATACGCAGTATTTT
NA,TRBV4-1,TRBJ1-1,once,CASSQDLSGEWRDTEAFF,TGCGCCAGCAGCCAAGATCTAAGCGGGGAGTGGAGGGACACTGAAGCTTTCTTT
TRBD2,TRBV4-1,TRBJ2-3,NA,CASSQGYSSGWPDTQYF,TGCGCCAGCAGCCAAGGTTATTCTAGCGGGTGGCCAGATACGCAGTATTTT
TRBD2,TRBV5-1,TRBJ2-5,NA,CASSLTSGSKEQYF,TGCGCCAGCAGCTTAACTAGCGGGAGTAAAGAGCAGTACTTC
TRBD1,TRBV18,TRBJ1-4,once,CASSPNRGSEKLFF,TGTGCCAGCTCACCAAACAGGGGGAGCGAAAAACTGTTTTTT
TRBD1,TRBV7-2,TRBJ1-6,NA,CASSSTDRNPYNSPLHF,TGTGCCAGCAGCTCCACGGACAGGAACCCGTATAATTCACCCCTCCACTTT
NA,TRBV6-5,TRBJ1-1,NA,CASSQGQIEAFF,TGTGCCAGCAGCCAAGGACAGATTGAAGCTTTCTTT
NA,TRBV6-4,TRBJ1-6,few,CASSDDVGGDGSPLHF,TGTGCCAGCAGCGACGATGTGGGAGGGGATGGATCACCCCTCCACTTT
TRBD1,TRBV12-5,TRBJ1-5,NA,CASAPGGTGRNQPQHF,TGTGCTAGTGCCCCCGGAGGGACAGGGAGGAATCAGCCCCAGCATTTT
TRBD2,TRBV28,TRBJ2-1,once,CASSLWAGLAGRGEQFF,TGTGCCAGCAGTTTATGGGCCGGACTAGCGGGGCGGGGTGAGCAGTTCTTC
NA,TRBV5-6,TRBJ2-7,NA,CASSLVTQNEQYF,TGTGCCAGCAGCTTGGTGACACAGAACGAGCAGTACTTC
TRBD1,TRBV28,TRBJ1-1,NA,CASYPGTANTEAFF,TGTGCCAGCTACCCCGGGACAGCGAACACTGAAGCTTTCTTT